This TCR beta chain comes out of a study of post-analysis software for immune sequencing data. Study summary: The cohort encompassed relapsing-remitting, secondary progressive and progressive-relapsing multiple sclerosis disease courses.

Unique-molecular-identifier-tagged TCR beta cDNA libraries were used. The source material, roughly 0.9 to 11 million T cells, gave rise to 510,000 or so cDNA molecules. TCRdb re-called the PCR reads with MiXCR, one entry per CDR3 protein. In the table there are 380,000 or so distinct CDR3 sequences, less than 40% of which are singletons. The study, taken as a whole, reports: The F measure placed samples prepared in the same batch into strongly shared clusters. Comparison with controls showed significantly lower normalized Chao1 diversity in multiple sclerosis patients. Controls showed lower frequencies than patients for 5 or 6 TRBV segments, and TRBV5-6, TRBV5-1 and TRBV20-1 were among these.

Notes on this clonotype: Its antigen is still unknown.

Germline CDR1 and CDR2: SQVTM and ANQGSEA. The CDR3 has 13 residues. With 7 bases removed from V and 8 bases from J, the gap between germline ends came to 18 bases. The specimen was blood. The chain is built from TRBV29-1 and TRBJ2-1; a possible D gene is TRBD1 (5 bases). This TCR came from a girl aged 10 to 17 with multiple sclerosis. CDR3 loop: CSGEDPGNDEQFF. CDR3 in DNA: TGCAGCGGCGAAGATCCAGGGAACGATGAGCAGTTCTTC.